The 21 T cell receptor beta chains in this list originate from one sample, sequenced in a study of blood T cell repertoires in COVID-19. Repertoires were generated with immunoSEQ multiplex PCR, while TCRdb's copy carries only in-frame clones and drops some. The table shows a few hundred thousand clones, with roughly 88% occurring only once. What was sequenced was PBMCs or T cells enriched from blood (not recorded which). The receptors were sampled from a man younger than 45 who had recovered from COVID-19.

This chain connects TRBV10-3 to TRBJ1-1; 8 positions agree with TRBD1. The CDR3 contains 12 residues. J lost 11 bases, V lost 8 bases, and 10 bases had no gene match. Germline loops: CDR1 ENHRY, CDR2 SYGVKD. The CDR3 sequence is CAIRGQDREAFF. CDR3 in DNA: TGTGCCATCCGAGGTCAGGACAGGGAGGCTTTCTTT.

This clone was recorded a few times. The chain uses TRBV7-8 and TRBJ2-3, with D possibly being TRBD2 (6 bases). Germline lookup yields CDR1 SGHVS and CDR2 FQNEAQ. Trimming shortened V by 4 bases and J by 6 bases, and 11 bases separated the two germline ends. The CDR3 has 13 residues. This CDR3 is CASSYTAGDTQYF. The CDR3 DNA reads TGTGCCAGCAGCTATACGGCGGGGGATACGCAGTATTTT.

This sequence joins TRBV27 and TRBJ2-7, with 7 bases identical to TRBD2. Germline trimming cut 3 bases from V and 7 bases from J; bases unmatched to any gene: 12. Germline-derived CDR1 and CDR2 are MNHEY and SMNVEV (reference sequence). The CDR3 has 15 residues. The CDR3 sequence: CASSFSGRGFGEQYF. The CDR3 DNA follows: TGTGCCAGCAGTTTTTCGGGGCGGGGGTTCGGGGAGCAGTACTTC.

The CDR3: CASSLVTGELEAFF. For the CDR3, the DNA is TGTGCCAGCAGCTTGGTCACGGGGGAGTTAGAAGCTTTCTTT. This chain uses TRBV5-5 with TRBJ1-1; a weak D match, TRBD1 (5 bases). Germline CDR1 is SGHKS and CDR2 is YYEKEE (reference sequence). V was clipped by 0 bases and J by 8 bases, with 14 bases between them. This CDR3 spans 14 amino acids.

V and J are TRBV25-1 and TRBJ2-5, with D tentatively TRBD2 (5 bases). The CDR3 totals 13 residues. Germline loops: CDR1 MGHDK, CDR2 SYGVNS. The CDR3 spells CAGSTGSGETQYF. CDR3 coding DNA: TGTGCTGGGAGTACGGGGAGTGGGGAGACCCAGTACTTC.

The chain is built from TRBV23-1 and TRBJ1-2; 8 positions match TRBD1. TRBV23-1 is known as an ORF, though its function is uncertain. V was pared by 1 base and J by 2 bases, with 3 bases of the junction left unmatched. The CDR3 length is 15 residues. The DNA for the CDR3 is TGCGCCAGCAGTCAATGGACAGGGAGGAACTATGGCTACACCTTC. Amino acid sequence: CASSQWTGRNYGYTF.

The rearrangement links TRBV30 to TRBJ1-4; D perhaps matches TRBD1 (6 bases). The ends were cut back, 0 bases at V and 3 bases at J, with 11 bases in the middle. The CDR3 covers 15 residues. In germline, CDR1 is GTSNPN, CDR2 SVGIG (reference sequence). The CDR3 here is CAWSVGQGPNEKLFF. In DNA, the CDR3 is TGTGCCTGGAGTGTTGGCCAGGGGCCTAATGAAAAACTGTTTTTT.

DNA of the CDR3: TGTGCCATCAGTGAGAACTCAGGATACGAGCAGTACTTC. Translated: CAISENSGYEQYF. This sequence joins TRBV10-3 and TRBJ2-7; D is undetermined. Trimming cost V 2 bases and J 4 bases, with 9 bases left between them. The CDR3 sequence is 13 residues long. Germline V CDR1 and CDR2: ENHRY, SYGVKD.

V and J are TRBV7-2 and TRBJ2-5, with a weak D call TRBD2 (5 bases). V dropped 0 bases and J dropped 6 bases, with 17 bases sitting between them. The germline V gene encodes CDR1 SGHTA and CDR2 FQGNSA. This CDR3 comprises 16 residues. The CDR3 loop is CASSLASERSRKTQYF. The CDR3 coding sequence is TGTGCCAGCAGCTTAGCGTCCGAGCGGAGTAGGAAGACCCAGTACTTC.

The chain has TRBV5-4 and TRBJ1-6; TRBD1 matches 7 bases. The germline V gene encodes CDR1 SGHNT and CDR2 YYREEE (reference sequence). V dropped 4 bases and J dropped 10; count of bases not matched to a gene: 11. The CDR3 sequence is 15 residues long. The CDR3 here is CASSPGDRVGSPLHF. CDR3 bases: TGTGCCAGCAGCCCCGGTGACAGGGTAGGCTCACCCCTCCACTTT.

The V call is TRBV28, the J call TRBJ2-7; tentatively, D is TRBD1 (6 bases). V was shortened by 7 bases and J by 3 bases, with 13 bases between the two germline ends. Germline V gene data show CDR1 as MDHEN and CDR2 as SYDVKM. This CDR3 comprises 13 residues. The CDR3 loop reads CASMQGRNYEQYF. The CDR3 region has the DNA TGTGCCAGCATGCAGGGGCGCAACTACGAGCAGTACTTC.

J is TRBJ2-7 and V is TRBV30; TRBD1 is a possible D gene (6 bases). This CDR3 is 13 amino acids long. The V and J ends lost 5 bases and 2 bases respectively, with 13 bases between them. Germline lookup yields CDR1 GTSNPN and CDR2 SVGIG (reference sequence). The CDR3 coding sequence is TGTGCCTGGGGCACAGGGTTGGCCTACGAGCAGTACTTC. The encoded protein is CAWGTGLAYEQYF.

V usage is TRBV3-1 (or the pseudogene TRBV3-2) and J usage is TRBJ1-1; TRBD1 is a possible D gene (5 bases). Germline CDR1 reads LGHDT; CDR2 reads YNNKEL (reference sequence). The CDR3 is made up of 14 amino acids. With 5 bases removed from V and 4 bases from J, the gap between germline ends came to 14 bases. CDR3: CASSVGGWGTEAFF. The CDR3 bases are TGTGCCAGCAGCGTCGGGGGTTGGGGCACTGAAGCTTTCTTT.

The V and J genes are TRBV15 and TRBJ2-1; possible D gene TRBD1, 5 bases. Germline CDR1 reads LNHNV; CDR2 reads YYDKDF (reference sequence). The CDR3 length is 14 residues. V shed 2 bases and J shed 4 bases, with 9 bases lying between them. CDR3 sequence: CATSRPQGYNEQFF. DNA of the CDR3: TGTGCCACCAGCAGACCCCAGGGTTACAATGAGCAGTTCTTC.

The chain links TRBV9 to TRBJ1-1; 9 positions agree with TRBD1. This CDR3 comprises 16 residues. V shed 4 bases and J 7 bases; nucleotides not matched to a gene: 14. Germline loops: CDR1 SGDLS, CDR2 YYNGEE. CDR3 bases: TGTGCCAGCAGCCCCCACCAAAGGACAGGGGACCGTGAAGCTTTCTTT. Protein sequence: CASSPHQRTGDREAFF. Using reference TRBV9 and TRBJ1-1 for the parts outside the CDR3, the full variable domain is DSGVTQTPKHLITATGQRVTLRCSPRSGDLSVYWYQQSLDQGLQFLIQYYNGEERAKGNILERFSAQQFPDLHSELNLSSLELGDSALYFCASSPHQRTGDREAFFGQGTRLTVV.

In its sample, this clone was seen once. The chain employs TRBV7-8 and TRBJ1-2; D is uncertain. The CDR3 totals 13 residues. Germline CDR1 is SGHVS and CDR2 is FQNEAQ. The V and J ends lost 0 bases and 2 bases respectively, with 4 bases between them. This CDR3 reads CASSLAQNYGYTF. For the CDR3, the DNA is TGTGCCAGCAGCTTAGCACAGAACTATGGCTACACCTTC.

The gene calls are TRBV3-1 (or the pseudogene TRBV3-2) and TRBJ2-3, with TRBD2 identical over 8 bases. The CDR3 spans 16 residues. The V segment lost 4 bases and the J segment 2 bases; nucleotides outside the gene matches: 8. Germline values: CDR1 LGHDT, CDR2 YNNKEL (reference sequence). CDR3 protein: CASSLRGGRFTDTQYF. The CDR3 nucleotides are TGTGCCAGCAGCCTACGGGGGGGCCGATTCACAGATACGCAGTATTTT.

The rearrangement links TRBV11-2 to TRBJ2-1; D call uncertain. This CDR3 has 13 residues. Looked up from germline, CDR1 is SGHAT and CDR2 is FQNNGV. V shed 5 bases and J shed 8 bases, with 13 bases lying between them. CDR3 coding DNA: TGTGCCAGCAGCCTCCACCCCGGTTATGAGCAGTTCTTC. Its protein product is CASSLHPGYEQFF.

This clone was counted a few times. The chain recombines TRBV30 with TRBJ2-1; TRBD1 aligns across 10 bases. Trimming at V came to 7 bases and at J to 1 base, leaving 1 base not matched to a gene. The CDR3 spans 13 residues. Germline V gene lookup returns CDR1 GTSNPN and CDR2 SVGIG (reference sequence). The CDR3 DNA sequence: TGTGCCTCGGACAGGGGGTCCTACAATGAGCAGTTCTTC. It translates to CASDRGSYNEQFF. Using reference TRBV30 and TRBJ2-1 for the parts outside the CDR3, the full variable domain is SQTIHQWPATLVQPVGSPLSLECTVEGTSNPNLYWYRQAAGRGLQLLFYSVGIGQISSEVPQNLSASRPQDRQFILSSKKLLLSDSGFYLCASDRGSYNEQFFGPGTRLTVL.

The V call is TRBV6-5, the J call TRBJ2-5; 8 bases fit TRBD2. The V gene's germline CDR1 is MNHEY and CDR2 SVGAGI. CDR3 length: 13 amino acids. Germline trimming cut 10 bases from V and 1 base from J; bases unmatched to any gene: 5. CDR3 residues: CATGGGTQETQYF. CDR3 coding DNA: TGTGCCACCGGGGGGGGGACCCAAGAGACCCAGTACTTC.

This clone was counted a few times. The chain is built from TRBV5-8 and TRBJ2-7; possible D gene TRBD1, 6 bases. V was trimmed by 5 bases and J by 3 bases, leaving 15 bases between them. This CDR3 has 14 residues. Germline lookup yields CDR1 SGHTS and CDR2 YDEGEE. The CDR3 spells CASSSPGHDYEQYF. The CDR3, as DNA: TGTGCCAGCAGTTCGCCGGGACACGACTACGAGCAGTACTTC.